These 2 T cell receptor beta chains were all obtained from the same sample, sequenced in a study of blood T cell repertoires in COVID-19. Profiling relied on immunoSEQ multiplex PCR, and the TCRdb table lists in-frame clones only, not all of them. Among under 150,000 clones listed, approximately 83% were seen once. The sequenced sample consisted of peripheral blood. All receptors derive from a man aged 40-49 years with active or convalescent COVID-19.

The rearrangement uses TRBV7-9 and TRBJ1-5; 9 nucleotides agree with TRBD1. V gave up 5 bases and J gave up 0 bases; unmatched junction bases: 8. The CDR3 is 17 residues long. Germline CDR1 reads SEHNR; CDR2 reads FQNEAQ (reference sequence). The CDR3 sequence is CASSPGTGTHSNQPQHF. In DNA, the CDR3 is TGTGCCAGCAGCCCAGGGACAGGGACCCATAGCAATCAGCCCCAGCATTTT.

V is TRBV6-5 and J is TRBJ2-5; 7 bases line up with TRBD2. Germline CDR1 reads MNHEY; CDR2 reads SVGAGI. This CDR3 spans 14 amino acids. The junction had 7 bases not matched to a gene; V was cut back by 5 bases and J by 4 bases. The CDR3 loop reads CASSQTREGETQYF. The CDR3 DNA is TGTGCCAGCAGTCAAACTAGGGAGGGAGAGACCCAGTACTTC.